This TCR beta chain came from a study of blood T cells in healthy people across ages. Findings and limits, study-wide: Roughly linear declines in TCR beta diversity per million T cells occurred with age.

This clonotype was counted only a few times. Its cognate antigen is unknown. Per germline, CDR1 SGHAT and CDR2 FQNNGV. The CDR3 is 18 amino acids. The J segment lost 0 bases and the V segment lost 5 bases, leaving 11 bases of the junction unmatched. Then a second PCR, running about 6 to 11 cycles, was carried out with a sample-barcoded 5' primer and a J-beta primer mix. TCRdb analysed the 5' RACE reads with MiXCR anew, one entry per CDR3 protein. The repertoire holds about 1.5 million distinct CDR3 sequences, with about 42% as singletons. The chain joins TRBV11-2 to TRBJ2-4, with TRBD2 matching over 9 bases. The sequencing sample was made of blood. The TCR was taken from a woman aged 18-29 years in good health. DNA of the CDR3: TGTGCCAGCAGCCATCAGCGGGGGGCGGACCTAGCCAAAAACATTCAGTACTTC. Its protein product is CASSHQRGADLAKNIQYF. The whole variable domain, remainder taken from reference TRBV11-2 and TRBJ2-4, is EAGVAQSPRYKIIEKRQSVAFWCNPISGHATLYWYQQILGQGPKLLIQFQNNGVVDDSQLPKDRFSAERLKGVDSTLKIQPAKLEDSAVYLCASSHQRGADLAKNIQYFGAGTRLSVL.